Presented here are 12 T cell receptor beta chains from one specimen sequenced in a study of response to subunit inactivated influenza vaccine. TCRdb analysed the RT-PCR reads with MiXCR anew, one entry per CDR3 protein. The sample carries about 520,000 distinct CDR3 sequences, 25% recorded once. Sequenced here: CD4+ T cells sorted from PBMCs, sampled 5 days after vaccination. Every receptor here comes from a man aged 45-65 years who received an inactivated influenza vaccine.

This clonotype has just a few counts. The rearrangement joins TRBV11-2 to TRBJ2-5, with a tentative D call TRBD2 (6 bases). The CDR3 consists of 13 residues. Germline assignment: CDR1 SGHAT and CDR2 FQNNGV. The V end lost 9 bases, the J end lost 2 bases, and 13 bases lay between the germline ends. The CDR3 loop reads CASGGTSQETQYF. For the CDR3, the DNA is TGTGCCAGTGGGGGGACCTCGCAAGAGACCCAGTACTTC.

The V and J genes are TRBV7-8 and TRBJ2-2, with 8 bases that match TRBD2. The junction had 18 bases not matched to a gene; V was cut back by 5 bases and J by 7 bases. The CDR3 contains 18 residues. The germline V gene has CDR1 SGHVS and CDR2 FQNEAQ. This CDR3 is CASSPSQGGTRGLGELFF. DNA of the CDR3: TGTGCCAGCAGCCCATCGCAGGGTGGGACTAGAGGTCTCGGGGAGCTGTTTTTT.

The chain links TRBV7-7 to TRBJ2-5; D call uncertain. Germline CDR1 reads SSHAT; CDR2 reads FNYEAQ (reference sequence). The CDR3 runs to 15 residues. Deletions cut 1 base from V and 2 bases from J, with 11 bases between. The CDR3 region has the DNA TGTGCCAGCAGCTTAGTCCCAGGTCGGCAAGAGACCCAGTACTTC. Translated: CASSLVPGRQETQYF.

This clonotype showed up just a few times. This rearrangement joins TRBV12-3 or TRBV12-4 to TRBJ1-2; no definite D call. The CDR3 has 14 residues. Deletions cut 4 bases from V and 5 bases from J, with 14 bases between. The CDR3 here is CASSSADTIYGYTF. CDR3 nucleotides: TGTGCCAGCAGTTCCGCTGACACGATTTATGGCTACACCTTC.

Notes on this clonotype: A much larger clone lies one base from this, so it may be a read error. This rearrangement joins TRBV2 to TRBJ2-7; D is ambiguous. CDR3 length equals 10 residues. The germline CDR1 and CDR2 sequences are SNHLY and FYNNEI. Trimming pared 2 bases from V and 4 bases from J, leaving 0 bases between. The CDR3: CASSEYEQYF. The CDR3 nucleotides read TGTGCCAGCAGTGAATACGAGCAGTACTTC.

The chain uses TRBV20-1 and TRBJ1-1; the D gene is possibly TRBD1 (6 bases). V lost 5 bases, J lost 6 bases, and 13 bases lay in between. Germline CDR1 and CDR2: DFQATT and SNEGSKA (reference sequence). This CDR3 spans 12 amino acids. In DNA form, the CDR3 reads TGCAGTGCTCATACAACAGGGCCTGAAGCTTTCTTT. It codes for CSAHTTGPEAFF.

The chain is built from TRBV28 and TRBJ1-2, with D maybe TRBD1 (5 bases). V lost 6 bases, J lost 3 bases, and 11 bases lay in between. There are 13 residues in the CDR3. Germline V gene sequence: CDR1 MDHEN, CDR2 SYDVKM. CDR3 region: CASSPGPDYGYTF. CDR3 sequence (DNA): TGTGCCAGCAGCCCGGGACCGGACTATGGCTACACCTTC.

CDR3 bases: TGTGCCACCAGCACGCGGGCGGGAGGGCCGGCTTACACAGATACGCAGTATTTT. Translated: CATSTRAGGPAYTDTQYF. V and J are TRBV15 and TRBJ2-3, with 9 bases that match TRBD2. The germline V gene encodes CDR1 LNHNV and CDR2 YYDKDF (reference sequence). The V gene end was trimmed by 4 bases and the J gene end by 2 bases; junction bases not matched to a gene: 13. This CDR3 comprises 18 residues.

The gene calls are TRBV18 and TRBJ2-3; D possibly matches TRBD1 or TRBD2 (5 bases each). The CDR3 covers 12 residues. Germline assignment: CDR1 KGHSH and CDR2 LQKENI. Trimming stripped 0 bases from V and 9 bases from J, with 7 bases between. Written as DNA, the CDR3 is TGTGCCAGCTCACCACCGGGGGACACGCAGTATTTT. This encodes CASSPPGDTQYF. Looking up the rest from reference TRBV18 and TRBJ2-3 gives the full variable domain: NAGVMQNPRHLVRRRGQEARLRCSPMKGHSHVYWYRQLPEEGLKFMVYLQKENIIDESGMPKERFSAEFPKEGPSILRIQQVVRGDSAAYFCASSPPGDTQYFGPGTRLTVL.

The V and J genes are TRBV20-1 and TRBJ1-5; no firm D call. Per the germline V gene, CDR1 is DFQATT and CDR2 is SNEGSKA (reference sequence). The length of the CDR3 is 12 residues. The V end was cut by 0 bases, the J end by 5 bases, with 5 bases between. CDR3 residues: CSARETDQPQHF. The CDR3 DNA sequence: TGCAGTGCTAGAGAGACTGATCAGCCCCAGCATTTT.

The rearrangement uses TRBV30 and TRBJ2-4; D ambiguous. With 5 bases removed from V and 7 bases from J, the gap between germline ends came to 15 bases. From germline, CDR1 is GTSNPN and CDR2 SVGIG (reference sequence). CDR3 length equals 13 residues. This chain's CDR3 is CAWSVQMGNIQYF. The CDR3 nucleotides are TGTGCCTGGTCTGTTCAGATGGGGAACATTCAGTACTTC.

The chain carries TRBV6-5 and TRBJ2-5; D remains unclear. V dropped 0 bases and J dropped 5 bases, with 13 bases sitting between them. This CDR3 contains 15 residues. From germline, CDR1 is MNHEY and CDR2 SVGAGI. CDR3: CASSYSNVLGETQYF. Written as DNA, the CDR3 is TGTGCCAGCAGTTACTCGAACGTCCTGGGGGAGACCCAGTACTTC.